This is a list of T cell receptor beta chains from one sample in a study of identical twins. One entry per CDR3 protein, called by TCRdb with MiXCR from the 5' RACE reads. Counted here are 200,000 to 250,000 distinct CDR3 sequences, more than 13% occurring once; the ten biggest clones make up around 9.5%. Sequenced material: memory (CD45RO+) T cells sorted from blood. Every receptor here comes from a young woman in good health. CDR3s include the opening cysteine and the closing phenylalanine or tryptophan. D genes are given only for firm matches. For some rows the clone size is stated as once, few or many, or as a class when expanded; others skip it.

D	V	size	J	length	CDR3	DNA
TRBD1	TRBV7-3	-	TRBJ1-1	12	CASSPGQDEAFF	TGTGCCAGCAGCCCTGGACAGGATGAAGCTTTCTTT
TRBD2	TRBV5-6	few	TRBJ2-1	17	CASSPGTSGNSYNEQFF	TGTGCCAGCAGCCCTGGGACTAGCGGGAACTCCTACAATGAGCAGTTCTTC
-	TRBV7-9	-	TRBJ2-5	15	CASSLPGTSQETQYF	TGTGCCAGCAGCTTACCAGGGACATCTCAAGAGACCCAGTACTTC
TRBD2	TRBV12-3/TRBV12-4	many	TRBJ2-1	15	CATRLAGGPRNEQFF	TGTGCCACCCGCCTAGCGGGAGGGCCGCGGAATGAGCAGTTCTTC
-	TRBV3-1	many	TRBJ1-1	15	CASSQDQGGNTEAFF	TGTGCCAGCAGCCAAGATCAGGGAGGGAACACTGAAGCTTTCTTT
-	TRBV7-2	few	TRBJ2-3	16	CASSLAGGRGTDTQYF	TGTGCCAGCAGCTTAGCAGGGGGAAGAGGCACAGATACGCAGTATTTT
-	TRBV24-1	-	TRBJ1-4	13	CATRRATNEKLFF	TGTGCCACAAGGCGCGCAACTAATGAAAAACTGTTTTTT
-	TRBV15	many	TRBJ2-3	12	CATSTYPDTQYF	TGTGCCACCAGCACCTATCCTGATACGCAGTATTTT
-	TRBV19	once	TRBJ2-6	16	CASSPETAGGANVLTF	TGTGCCAGTAGTCCCGAGACCGCGGGGGGGGCCAACGTCCTGACTTTC
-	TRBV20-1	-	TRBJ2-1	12	CSASGAYNEQFF	TGCAGTGCTTCAGGGGCGTACAATGAGCAGTTCTTC
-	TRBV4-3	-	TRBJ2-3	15	CASSQDLALGDTQYF	TGCGCCAGCAGCCAAGATCTGGCCCTGGGGGATACGCAGTATTTT
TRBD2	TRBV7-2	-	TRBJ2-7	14	CASSPASGSYEQYF	TGTGCCAGCAGCCCAGCTAGCGGGAGCTACGAGCAGTACTTC
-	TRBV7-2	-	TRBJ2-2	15	CASSLFAGNTGELFF	TGTGCCAGCAGCTTATTTGCAGGAAACACCGGGGAGCTGTTTTTT
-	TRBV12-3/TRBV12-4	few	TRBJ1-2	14	CASWSTDRRYGYTF	TGTGCCAGCTGGTCCACGGACAGAAGATATGGCTACACCTTC
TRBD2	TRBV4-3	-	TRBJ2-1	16	CASSRGLAGGNNEQFF	TGCGCCAGCAGCCGGGGACTAGCGGGAGGAAACAATGAGCAGTTCTTC
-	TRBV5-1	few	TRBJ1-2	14	CASSAGTAGYGYTF	TGCGCCAGCAGCGCCGGGACGGCTGGGTATGGCTACACCTTC
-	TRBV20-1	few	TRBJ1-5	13	CSANKDGNQPQHF	TGCAGTGCAAATAAGGACGGCAATCAGCCCCAGCATTTT
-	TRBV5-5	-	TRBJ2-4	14	CASSLSGAKNIQYF	TGTGCCAGCAGCTTATCGGGGGCCAAAAACATTCAGTACTTC
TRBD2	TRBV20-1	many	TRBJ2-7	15	CSARRGTSGAYEQYF	TGCAGTGCTCGCCGAGGGACTAGCGGAGCCTACGAGCAGTACTTC
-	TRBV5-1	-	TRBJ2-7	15	CASSPAPTGTYEQYF	TGCGCCAGCAGCCCGGCGCCGACAGGCACCTACGAGCAGTACTTC
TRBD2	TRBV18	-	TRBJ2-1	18	CASSPQGIGAGGWNEQFF	TGTGCCAGCTCCCCCCAGGGGATCGGCGCGGGAGGATGGAATGAGCAGTTCTTC
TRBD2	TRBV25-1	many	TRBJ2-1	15	CASSNPAGPINEQFF	TGTGCCAGCAGTAACCCAGCGGGACCTATTAATGAGCAGTTCTTC
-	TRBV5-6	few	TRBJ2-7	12	CASPTGNYEQYF	TGTGCCAGCCCGACAGGAAACTACGAGCAGTACTTC
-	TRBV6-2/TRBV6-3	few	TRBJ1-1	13	CASRVQWNTEAFF	TGTGCCAGCAGAGTTCAGTGGAACACTGAAGCTTTCTTT
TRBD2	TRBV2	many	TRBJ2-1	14	CASSPPRTSSMQFF	TGTGCCAGCAGTCCACCGAGGACTAGCAGCATGCAGTTCTTC
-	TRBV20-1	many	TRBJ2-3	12	CSARFGADTQYF	TGCAGTGCTAGGTTCGGGGCAGATACGCAGTATTTT
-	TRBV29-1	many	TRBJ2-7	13	CSVVRPSSYEQYF	TGCAGCGTTGTCCGGCCTAGCTCCTACGAGCAGTACTTC
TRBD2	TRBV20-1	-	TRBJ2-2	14	CGHYSGSGTGELFF	TGCGGACATTATAGCGGGAGCGGGACCGGGGAGCTGTTTTTT
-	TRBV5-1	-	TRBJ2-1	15	CASSEVFSSYNEQFF	TGCGCCAGCAGCGAGGTCTTTAGCTCCTACAATGAGCAGTTCTTC